This T cell receptor (beta chain) was identified in a study of immune heterogeneity within non-small cell lung tumors. A multiplex PCR containing 32 V primers and 13 J primers was used to amplify TCR beta CDR3. TCRdb recomputed calls from the multiplex PCR reads with MiXCR, one row per CDR3 protein. The data contain about 20,000 distinct CDR3 sequences, approximately 30% of them singletons. At approximately 600 ng per sample, bulk tumor genomic DNA provided the template. Biopsies, several per primary tumor and spaced far apart, were collected during surgery. Curative surgical treatment was performed in patients who had newly diagnosed, untreated non-small cell lung cancer. The sample was lung tumor tissue. The clonotype comes from a man aged 35-49 years with non-small cell lung cancer.

The CDR3 bases are TGTGCCAGCAGTTCCCGCAATCAGCCCCAGCATTTT. Its protein product is CASSSRNQPQHF. The V gene is TRBV6-1, the J gene TRBJ1-5; unclear D gene. V dropped 5 bases and J dropped 2 bases, with 4 bases sitting between them. Germline V gene sequence: CDR1 MNHNS, CDR2 SASEGT. There are 12 residues in the CDR3.